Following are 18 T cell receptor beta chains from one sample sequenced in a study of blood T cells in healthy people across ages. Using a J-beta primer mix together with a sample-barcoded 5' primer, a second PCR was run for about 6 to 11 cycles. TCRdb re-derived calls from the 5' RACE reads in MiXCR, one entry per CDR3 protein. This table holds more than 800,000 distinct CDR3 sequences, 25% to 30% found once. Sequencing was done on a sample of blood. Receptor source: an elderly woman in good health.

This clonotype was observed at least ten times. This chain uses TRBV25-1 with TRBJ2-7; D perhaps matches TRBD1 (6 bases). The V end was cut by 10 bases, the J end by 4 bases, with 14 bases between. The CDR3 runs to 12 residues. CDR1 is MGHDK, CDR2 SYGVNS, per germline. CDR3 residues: CAISGTIYEQYF. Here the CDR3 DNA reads TGTGCCATTTCCGGGACAATTTACGAGCAGTACTTC.

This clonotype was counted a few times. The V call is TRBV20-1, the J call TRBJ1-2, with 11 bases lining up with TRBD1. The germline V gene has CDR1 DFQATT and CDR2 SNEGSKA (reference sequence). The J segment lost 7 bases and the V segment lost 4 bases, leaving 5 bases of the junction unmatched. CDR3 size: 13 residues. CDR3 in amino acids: CSATGQGAGGYTF. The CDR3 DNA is TGCAGTGCTACTGGACAGGGGGCGGGTGGCTACACCTTC.

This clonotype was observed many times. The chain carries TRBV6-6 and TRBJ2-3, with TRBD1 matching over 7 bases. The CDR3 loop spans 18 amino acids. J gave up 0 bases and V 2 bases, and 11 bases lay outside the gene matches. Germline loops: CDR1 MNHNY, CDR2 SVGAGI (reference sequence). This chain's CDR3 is CASSYLYTRDSSTDTQYF. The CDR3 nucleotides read TGTGCCAGCAGTTACCTTTATACCCGGGACAGTAGCACAGATACGCAGTATTTT.

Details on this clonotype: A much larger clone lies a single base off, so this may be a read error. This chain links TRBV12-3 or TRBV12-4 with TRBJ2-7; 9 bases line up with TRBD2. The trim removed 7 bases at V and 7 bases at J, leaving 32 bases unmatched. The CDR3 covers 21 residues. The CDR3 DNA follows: TGTGCCAGCACCCTCCCAGGAGAGGGACTAGCAGGCTGTTGGGGCTACAATGAGCAGTACTTC. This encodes CASTLPGEGLAGCWGYNEQYF.

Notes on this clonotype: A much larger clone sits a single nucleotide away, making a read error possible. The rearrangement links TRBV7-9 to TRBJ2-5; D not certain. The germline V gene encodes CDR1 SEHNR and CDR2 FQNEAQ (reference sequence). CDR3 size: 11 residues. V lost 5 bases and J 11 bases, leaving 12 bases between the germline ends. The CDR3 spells CASSHSIEQYF. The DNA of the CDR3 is TGTGCCAGCAGCCACAGTATTGAGCAGTACTTC.

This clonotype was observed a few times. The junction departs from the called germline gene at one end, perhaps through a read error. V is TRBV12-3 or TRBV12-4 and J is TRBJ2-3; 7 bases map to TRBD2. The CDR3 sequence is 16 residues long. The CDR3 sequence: CASSLPLADWADAQYF. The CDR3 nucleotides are TGTGCCAGCAGTTTGCCTCTAGCGGACTGGGCAGATGCGCAGTATTTT.

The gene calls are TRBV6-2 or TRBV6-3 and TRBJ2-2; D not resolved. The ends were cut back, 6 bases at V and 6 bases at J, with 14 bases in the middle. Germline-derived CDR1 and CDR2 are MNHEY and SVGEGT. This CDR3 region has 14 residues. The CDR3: CASSPIIGPGELFF. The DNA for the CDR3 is TGTGCCAGCAGCCCCATCATCGGCCCCGGGGAGCTGTTTTTT.

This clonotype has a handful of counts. CDR3 amino acids: CASSFGQGREAFF. The CDR3 DNA follows: TGTGCCAGCAGCTTCGGACAGGGTCGGGAAGCTTTCTTT. The chain couples TRBV7-2 to TRBJ1-1, with TRBD1 identical over 8 bases. The CDR3 is 13 residues long. J was trimmed by 8 bases and V by 3 bases; bases with no gene match: 5. Germline CDR1 reads SGHTA; CDR2 reads FQGNSA.

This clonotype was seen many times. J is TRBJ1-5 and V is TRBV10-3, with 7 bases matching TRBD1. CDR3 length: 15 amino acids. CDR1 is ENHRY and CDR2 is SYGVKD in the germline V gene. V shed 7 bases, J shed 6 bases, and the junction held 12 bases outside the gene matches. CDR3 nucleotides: TGTGCCATCAAGGACCGGGACAGAGAGGGTCAGCCCCAGCATTTT. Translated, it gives CAIKDRDREGQPQHF.

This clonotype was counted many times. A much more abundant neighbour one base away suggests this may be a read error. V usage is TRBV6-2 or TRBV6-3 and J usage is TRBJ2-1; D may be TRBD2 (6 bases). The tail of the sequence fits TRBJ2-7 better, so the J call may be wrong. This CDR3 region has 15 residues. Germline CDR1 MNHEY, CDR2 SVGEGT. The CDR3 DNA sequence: TGTGCCAGCAGCCACGGGGGTAGCTCCTACAATGAGCAGTACTTC. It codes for CASSHGGSSYNEQYF.

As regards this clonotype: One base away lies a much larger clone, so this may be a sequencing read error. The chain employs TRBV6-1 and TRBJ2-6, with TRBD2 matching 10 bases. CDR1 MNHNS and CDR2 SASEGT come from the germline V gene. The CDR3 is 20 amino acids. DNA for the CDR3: TGTGCCAGCAGTCCCGAAGGGACTAGCGTTTTCGTATCTGGGGCCAGCGTCCTGACTTTC. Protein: CASSPEGTSVFVSGASVLTF.

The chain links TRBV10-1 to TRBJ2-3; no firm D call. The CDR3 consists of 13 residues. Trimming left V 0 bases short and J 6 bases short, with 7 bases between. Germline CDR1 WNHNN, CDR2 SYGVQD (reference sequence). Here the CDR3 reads CASSESRRDTQYF. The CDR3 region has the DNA TGCGCCAGCAGTGAGTCTCGACGGGATACGCAGTATTTT.

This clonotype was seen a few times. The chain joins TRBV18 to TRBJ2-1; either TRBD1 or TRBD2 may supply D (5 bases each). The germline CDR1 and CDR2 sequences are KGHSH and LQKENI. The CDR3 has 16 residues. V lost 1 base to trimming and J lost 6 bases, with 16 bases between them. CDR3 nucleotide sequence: TGTGCCAGCTCACCACAGGGGCAAGGGGACGGCAATGAGCAGTTCTTC. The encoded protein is CASSPQGQGDGNEQFF. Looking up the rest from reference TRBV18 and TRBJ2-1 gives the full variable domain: NAGVMQNPRHLVRRRGQEARLRCSPMKGHSHVYWYRQLPEEGLKFMVYLQKENIIDESGMPKERFSAEFPKEGPSILRIQQVVRGDSAAYFCASSPQGQGDGNEQFFGPGTRLTVL.

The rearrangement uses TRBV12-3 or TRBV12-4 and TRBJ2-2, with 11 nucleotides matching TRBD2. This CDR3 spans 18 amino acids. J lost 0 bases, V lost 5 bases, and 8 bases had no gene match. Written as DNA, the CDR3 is TGTGCCAGCAGTAAACCAGGACTAGCGGGCGCGAACACCGGGGAGCTGTTTTTT. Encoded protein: CASSKPGLAGANTGELFF.

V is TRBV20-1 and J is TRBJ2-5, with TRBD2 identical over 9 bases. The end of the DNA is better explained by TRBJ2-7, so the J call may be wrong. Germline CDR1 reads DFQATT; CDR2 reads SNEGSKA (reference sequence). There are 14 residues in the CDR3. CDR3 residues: CSAIAWRGGYEQYF. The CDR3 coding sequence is TGCAGTGCCATTGCTTGGCGGGGGGGCTACGAGCAGTACTTC.

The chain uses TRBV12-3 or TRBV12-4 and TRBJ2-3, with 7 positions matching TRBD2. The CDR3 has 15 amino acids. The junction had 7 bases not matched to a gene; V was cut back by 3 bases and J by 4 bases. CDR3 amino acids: CASSLGGASADTQYF. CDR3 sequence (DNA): TGTGCCAGCAGTTTGGGAGGGGCGAGCGCAGATACGCAGTATTTT.

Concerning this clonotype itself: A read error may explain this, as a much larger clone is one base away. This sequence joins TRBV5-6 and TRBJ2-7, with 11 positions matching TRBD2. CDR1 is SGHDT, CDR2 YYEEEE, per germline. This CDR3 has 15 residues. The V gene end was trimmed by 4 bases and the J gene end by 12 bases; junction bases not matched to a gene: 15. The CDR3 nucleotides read TGTGCCAGCAGCGGGTCTAGCGGGGGGCTAGAGACCCGGTACTTC. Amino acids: CASSGSSGGLETRYF.

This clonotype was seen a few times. CDR3 sequence reads: CAWSAGGASNQPQHF. The CDR3 region has the DNA TGTGCCTGGAGCGCTGGCGGCGCCAGCAATCAGCCCCAGCATTTT. V and J are TRBV30 and TRBJ1-5; D is ambiguous. CDR3 length: 15 residues. Germline V gives CDR1 GTSNPN, CDR2 SVGIG (reference sequence). Trimming took 3 bases from V and 1 from J, leaving 13 bases between them.